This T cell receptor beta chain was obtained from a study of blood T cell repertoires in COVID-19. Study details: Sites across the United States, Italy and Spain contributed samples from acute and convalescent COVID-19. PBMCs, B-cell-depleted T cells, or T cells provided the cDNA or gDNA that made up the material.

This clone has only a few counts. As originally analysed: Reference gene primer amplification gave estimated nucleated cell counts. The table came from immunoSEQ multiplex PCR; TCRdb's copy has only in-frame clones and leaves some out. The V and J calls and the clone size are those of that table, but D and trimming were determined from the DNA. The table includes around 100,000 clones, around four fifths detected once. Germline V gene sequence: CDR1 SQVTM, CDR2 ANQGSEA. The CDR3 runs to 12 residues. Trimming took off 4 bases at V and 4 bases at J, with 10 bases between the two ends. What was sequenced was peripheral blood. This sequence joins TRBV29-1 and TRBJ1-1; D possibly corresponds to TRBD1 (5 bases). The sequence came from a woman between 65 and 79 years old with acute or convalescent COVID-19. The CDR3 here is CSVATGGTEAFF. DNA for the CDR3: TGCAGCGTTGCAACGGGGGGCACTGAAGCTTTCTTT.